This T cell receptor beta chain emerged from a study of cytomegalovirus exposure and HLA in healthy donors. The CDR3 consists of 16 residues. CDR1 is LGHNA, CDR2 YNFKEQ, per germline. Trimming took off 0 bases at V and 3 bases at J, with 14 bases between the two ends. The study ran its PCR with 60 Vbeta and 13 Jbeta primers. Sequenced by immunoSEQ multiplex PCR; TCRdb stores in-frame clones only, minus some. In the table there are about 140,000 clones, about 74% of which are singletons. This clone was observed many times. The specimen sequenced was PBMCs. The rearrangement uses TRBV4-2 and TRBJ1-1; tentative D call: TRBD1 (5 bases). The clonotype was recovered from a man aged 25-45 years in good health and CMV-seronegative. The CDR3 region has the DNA TGTGCCAGCAGCCAAGATCTGGGGGGAGGGTACACTGAAGCTTTCTTT. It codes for CASSQDLGGGYTEAFF.